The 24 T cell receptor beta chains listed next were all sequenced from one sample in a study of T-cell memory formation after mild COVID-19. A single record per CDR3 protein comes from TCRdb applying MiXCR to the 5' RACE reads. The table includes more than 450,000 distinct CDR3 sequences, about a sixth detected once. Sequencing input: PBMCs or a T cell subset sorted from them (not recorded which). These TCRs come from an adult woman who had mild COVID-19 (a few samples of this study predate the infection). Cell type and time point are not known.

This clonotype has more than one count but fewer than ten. This chain's CDR3 is CASSRRQGDGYTF. The CDR3 DNA sequence: TGTGCCAGCAGTCGTAGACAGGGGGACGGCTACACCTTC. The rearrangement links TRBV12-3 or TRBV12-4 to TRBJ1-2, with TRBD1 identical over 9 bases. V lost 5 bases and J lost 8; bases outside the gene matches: 6. This CDR3 has 13 residues.

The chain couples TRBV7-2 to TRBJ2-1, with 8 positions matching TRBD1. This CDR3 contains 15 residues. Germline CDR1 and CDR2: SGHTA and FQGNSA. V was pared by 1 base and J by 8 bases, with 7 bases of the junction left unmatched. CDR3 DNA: TGTGCCAGCAGCTTAGGCAGGGGGCTGTCAGATGAGCAGTTCTTC. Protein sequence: CASSLGRGLSDEQFF.

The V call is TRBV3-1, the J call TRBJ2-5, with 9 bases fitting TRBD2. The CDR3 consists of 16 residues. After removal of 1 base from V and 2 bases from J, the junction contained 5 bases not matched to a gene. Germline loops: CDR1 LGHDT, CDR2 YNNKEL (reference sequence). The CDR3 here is CASSQGLSGGQETQYF. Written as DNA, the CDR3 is TGTGCCAGCAGCCAAGGACTTAGCGGGGGACAAGAGACCCAGTACTTC.

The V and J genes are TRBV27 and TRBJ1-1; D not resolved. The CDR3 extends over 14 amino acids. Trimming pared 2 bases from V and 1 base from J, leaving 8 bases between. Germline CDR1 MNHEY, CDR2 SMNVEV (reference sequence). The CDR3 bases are TGTGCCAGCAGTTTAAGGCGGACGAACACTGAAGCTTTCTTT. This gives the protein CASSLRRTNTEAFF.

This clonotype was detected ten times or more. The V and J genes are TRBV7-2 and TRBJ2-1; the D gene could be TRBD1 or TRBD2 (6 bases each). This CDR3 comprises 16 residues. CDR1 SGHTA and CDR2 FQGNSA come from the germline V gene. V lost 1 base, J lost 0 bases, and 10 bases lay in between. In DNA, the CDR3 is TGTGCCAGCAGCTTAGGGGGGGACATCTCCTACAATGAGCAGTTCTTC. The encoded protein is CASSLGGDISYNEQFF. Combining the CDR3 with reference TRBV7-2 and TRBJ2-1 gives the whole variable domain GAGVSQSPSNKVTEKGKDVELRCDPISGHTALYWYRQSLGQGLEFLIYFQGNSAPDKSGLPSDRFSAERTGGSVSTLTIQRTQQEDSAVYLCASSLGGDISYNEQFFGPGTRLTVL.

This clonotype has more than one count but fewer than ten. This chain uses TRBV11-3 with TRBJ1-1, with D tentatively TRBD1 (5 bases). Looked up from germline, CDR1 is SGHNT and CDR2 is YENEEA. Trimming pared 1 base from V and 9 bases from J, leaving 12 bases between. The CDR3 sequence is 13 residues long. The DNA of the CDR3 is TGTGCCAGCAGCTTAGGGAGCGACAGAAAAGCTTTCTTT. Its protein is CASSLGSDRKAFF.

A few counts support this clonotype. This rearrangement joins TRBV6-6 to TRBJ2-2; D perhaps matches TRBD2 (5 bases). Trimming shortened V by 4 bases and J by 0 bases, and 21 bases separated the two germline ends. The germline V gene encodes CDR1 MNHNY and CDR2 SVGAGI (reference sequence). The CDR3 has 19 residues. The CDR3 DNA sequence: TGTGCCAGCAGTTCCCCGTCGTCCGGGATCACGTCGAACACCGGGGAGCTGTTTTTT. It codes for CASSSPSSGITSNTGELFF.

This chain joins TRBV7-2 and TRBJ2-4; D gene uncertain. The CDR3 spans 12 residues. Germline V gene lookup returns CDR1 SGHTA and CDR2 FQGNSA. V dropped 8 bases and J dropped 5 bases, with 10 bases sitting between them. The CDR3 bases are TGTGCCAGCGCCCTGCTCGAAAACATTCAGTACTTC. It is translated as CASALLENIQYF.

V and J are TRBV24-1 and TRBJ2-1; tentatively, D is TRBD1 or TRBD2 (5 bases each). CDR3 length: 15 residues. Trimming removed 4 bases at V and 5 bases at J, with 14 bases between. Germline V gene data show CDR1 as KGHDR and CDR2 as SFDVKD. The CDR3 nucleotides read TGTGCCACCAGTGAGTGGGGACGGGAAAACAATGAGCAGTTCTTC. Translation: CATSEWGRENNEQFF.

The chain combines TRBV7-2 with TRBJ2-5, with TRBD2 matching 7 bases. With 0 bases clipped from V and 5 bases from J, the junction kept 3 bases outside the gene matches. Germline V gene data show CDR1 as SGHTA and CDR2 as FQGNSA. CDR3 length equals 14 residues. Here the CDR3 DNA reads TGTGCCAGCAGCTTAGCCCTTAGCGGGGAGACCCAGTACTTC. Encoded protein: CASSLALSGETQYF. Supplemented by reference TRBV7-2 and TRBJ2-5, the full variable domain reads GAGVSQSPSNKVTEKGKDVELRCDPISGHTALYWYRQSLGQGLEFLIYFQGNSAPDKSGLPSDRFSAERTGGSVSTLTIQRTQQEDSAVYLCASSLALSGETQYFGPGTRLLVL.

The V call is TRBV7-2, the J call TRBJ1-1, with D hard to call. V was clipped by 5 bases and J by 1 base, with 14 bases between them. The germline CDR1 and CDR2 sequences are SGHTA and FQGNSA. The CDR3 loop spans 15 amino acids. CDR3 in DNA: TGTGCCAGCAGCCTCCCCCGGCGCGCGAACACTGAAGCTTTCTTT. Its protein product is CASSLPRRANTEAFF.

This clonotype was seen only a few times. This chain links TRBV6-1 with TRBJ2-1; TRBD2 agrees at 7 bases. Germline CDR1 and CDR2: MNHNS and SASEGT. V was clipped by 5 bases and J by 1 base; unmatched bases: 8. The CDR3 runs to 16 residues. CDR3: CASSPASGTSYNEQFF. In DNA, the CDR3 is TGTGCCAGCAGTCCAGCTAGCGGAACTTCCTACAATGAGCAGTTCTTC.

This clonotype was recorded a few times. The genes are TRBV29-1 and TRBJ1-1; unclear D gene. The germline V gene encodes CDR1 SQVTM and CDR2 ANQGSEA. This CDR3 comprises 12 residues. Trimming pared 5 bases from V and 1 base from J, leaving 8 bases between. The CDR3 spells CSVSRSNTEAFF. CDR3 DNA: TGCAGCGTTTCTAGGTCGAACACTGAAGCTTTCTTT.

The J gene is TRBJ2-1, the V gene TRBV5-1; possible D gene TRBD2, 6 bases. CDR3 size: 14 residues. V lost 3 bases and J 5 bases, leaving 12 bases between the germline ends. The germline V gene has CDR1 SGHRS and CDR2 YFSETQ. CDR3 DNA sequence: TGCGCCAGCAGCTACGGGACTTTTGACAATGAGCAGTTCTTC. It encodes CASSYGTFDNEQFF. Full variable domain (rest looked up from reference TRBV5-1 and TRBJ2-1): KAGVTQTPRYLIKTRGQQVTLSCSPISGHRSVSWYQQTPGQGLQFLFEYFSETQRNKGNFPGRFSGRQFSNSRSEMNVSTLELGDSALYLCASSYGTFDNEQFFGPGTRLTVL.

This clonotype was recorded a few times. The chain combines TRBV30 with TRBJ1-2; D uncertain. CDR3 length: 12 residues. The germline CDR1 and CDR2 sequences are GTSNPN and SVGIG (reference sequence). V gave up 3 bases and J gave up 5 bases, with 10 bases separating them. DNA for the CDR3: TGTGCCTGGAGCGGGAACGAGTATGGCTACACCTTC. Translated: CAWSGNEYGYTF.

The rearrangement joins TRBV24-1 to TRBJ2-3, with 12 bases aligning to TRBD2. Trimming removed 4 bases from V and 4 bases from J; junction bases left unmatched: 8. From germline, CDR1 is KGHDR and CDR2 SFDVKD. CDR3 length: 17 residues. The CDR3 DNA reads TGTGCCACCAGTGAAAGGACTAGCGGGATCTCGGCAGATACGCAGTATTTT. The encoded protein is CATSERTSGISADTQYF.

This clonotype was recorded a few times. The CDR3 sequence is CASSLAATSGGTGSYNEQFF. CDR3 in DNA: TGTGCCAGCAGCTTAGCCGCGACTAGCGGGGGGACAGGCTCCTACAATGAGCAGTTCTTC. This sequence joins TRBV7-2 and TRBJ2-1; 13 bases agree with TRBD2. V trimming: 0 bases; J trimming: 0 bases; junction bases outside the gene matches: 8. Germline CDR1 is SGHTA and CDR2 is FQGNSA. The CDR3 spans 20 residues.

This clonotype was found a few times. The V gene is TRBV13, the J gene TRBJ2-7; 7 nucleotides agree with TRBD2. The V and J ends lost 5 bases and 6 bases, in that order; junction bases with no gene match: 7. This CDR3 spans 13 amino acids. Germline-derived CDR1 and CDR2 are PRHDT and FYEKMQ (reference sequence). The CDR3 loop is CASSKGLPLEQYF. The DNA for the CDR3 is TGTGCCAGCAGCAAGGGACTACCGCTCGAGCAGTACTTC.

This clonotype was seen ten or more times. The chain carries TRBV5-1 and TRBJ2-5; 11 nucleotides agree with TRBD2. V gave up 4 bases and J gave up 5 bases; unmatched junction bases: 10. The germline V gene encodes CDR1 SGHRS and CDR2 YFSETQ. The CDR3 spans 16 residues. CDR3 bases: TGCGCCAGCAGCATTGGGACTAGCGGCGGCGGGGAGACCCAGTACTTC. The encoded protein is CASSIGTSGGGETQYF.

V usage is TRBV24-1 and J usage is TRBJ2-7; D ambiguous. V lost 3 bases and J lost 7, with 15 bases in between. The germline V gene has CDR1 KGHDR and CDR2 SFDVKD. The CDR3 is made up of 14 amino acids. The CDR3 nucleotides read TGTGCCACCAGTGATCACCCTACCGCCGGGGAGCAGTACTTC. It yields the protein CATSDHPTAGEQYF.

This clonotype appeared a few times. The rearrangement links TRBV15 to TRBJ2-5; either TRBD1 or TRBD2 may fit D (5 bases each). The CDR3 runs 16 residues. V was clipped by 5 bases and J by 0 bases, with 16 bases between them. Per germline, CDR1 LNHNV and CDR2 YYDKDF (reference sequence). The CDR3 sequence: CATSSRSGGNQETQYF. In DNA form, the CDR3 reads TGTGCCACCAGCTCGCGTAGTGGGGGAAACCAAGAGACCCAGTACTTC. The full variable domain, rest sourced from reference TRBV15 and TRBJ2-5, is DAMVIQNPRYQVTQFGKPVTLSCSQTLNHNVMYWYQQKSSQAPKLLFHYYDKDFNNEADTPDNFQSRRPNTSFCFLDIRSPGLGDTAMYLCATSSRSGGNQETQYFGPGTRLLVL.

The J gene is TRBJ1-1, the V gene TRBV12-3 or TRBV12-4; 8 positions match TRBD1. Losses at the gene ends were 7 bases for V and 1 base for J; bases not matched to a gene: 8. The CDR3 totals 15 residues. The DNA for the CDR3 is TGTGCCAGCATCGCGCCCGGGACAGGGAACACTGAAGCTTTCTTT. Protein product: CASIAPGTGNTEAFF.

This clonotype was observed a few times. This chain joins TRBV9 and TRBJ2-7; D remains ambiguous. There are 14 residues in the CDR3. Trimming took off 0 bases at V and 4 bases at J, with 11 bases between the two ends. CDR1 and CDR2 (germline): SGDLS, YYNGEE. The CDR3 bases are TGTGCCAGCAGCGTAGGCCTGGACCTATACGAGCAGTACTTC. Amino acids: CASSVGLDLYEQYF.

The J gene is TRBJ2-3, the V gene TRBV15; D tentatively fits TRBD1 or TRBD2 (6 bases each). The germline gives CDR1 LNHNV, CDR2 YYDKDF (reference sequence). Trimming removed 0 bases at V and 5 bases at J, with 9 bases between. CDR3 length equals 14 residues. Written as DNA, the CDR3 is TGTGCCACCAGCAGAGAAGGGGGGATAGATACGCAGTATTTT. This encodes CATSREGGIDTQYF.